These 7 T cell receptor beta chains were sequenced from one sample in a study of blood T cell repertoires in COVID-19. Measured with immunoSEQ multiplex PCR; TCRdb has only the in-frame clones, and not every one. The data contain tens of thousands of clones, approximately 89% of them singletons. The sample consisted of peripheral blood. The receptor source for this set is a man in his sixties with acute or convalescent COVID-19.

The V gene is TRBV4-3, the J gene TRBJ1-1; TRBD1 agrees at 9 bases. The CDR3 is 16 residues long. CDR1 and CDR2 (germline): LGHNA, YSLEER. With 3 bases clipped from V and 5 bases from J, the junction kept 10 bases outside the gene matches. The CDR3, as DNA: TGCGCCAGCAGCCAGTTCTGGACAGGGGAAATGACTGAAGCTTTCTTT. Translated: CASSQFWTGEMTEAFF.

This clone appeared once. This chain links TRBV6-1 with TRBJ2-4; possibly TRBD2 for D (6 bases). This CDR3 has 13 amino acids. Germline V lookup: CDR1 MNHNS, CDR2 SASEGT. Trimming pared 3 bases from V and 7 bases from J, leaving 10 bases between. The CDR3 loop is CASSEEGSNIQYF. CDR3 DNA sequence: TGTGCCAGCAGTGAGGAGGGGTCGAACATTCAGTACTTC.

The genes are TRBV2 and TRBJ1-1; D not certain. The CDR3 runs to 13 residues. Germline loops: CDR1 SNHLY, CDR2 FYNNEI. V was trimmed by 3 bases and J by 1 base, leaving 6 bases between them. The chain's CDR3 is CASSEGRNTEAFF. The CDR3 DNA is TGTGCCAGCAGTGAGGGGAGGAACACTGAAGCTTTCTTT.

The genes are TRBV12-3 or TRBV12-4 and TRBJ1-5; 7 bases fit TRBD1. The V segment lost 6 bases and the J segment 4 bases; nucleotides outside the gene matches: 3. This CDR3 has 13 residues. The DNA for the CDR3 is TGTGCCAGCAGCCTGACAGGGAATCAGCCCCAGCATTTT. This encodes CASSLTGNQPQHF.

The CDR3 DNA follows: TGTGCCAGCAGCTTAGAAGGACAGCTTTATGGCTACACCTTC. This encodes CASSLEGQLYGYTF. This sequence joins TRBV7-9 and TRBJ1-2, with D possibly TRBD1 on 6 matching bases. Germline V CDR1 and CDR2: SEHNR, FQNEAQ (reference sequence). Trimming took off 1 base at V and 5 bases at J, with 11 bases between the two ends. The CDR3 length is 14 residues.

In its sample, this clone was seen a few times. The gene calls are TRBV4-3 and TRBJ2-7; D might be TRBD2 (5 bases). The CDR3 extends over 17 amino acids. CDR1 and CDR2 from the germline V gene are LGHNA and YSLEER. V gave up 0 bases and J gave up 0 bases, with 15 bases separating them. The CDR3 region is CASSQDQRGPSSYEQYF. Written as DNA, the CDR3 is TGCGCCAGCAGCCAAGATCAGAGAGGGCCTAGCTCCTACGAGCAGTACTTC.

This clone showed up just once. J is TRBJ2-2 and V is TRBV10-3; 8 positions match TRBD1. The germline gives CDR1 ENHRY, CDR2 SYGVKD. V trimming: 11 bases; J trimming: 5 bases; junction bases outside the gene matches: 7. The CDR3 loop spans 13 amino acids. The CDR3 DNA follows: TGTGCCTCCGGACAGGGAGAAACCGGGGAGCTGTTTTTT. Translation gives CASGQGETGELFF.